The entry below gives a single TCR beta chain sequence along with its context. What it binds is not known. The record originates from a study of shared clonotypes between healthy human individuals. Study-wide results and caveats: Larger estimated richness was generally seen in naive subsets than in memory subsets. With a few donors compared, 4% to 5.5% of naive CD4 clonotypes were shared.

Deep level was the assay's run setting. Genomic DNA belonging to each subset was distributed in equal measure over several immunoSEQ plates. Clones were read by immunoSEQ multiplex PCR, and TCRdb kept only the in-frame ones, dropping some. Here the sample spans some 630,000 clones, about 78% being singletons. This CDR3 contains 17 residues. CDR1 and CDR2 from the germline V gene are SGHNT and YYREEE (reference sequence). Trimming left V 4 bases short and J 4 bases short, with 22 bases between. The clonotype was recovered from a woman in her twenties or thirties in good health. The chain joins TRBV5-4 to TRBJ2-3; D might be TRBD2 (7 bases). The sample comprised memory CD4+ T cells sorted from blood. Subset here: CD45RA-negative fraction. The CDR3 DNA follows: TGTGCCAGCAGCCGGACCCGCGGGGGCCAAGTCGCAGATACGCAGTATTTT. Its translation: CASSRTRGGQVADTQYF.